One sample yielded the 12 T cell receptor beta chains listed below, sequenced in a study of TIL therapy for anti-PD-1-resistant metastatic lung cancer. Documented time point: pre-treatment sample, taken before nivolumab and TIL therapy. Most excised metastases sampled were pleural nodules or supraclavicular lymph nodes. Sequencing used immunoSEQ v3. Sequencing used immunoSEQ multiplex PCR; TCRdb keeps in-frame clones, though not all of them. The top ten clones hold approximately 16% of a sample with around 26,000 clones, about 60% of them seen once. This specimen was tumor tissue, taken at baseline. The receptors derive from a woman aged 30-79 years with non-small cell lung cancer.

Points on this clone: Other nucleotide sequences in the sample specify the same CDR3. V is TRBV27 and J is TRBJ2-6; no firm D call. This CDR3 is 13 amino acids long. Trimming cost V 3 bases and J 4 bases, with 4 bases left between them. Germline loops: CDR1 MNHEY, CDR2 SMNVEV (reference sequence). The CDR3 DNA sequence: TGTGCCAGCAGTTTTTCAGGGGCCAACGTCCTGACTTTC. Translation: CASSFSGANVLTF.

This clone has a handful of counts. The V and J genes are TRBV2 and TRBJ2-5, with D perhaps matching TRBD2 (6 bases). V was clipped by 9 bases and J by 5 bases, with 7 bases between them. The CDR3 runs 10 residues. Germline CDR1 SNHLY, CDR2 FYNNEI. The CDR3 sequence: CASRGETQYF. For the CDR3, the DNA is TGTGCCAGTCGGGGGGAGACCCAGTACTTC.

This sequence joins TRBV18 and TRBJ2-7; 7 nucleotides agree with TRBD2. Trimming at V came to 4 bases and at J to 3 bases, leaving 9 bases not matched to a gene. The CDR3 spans 15 residues. Per germline, CDR1 KGHSH and CDR2 LQKENI. The CDR3 reads CASSRSGGTNYEQYF. The CDR3 DNA reads TGTGCCAGCTCACGATCGGGAGGTACCAACTACGAGCAGTACTTC.

J is TRBJ2-7 and V is TRBV5-1; 13 bases map to TRBD2. The CDR3 length is 17 residues. Trimming cost V 0 bases and J 2 bases; bases outside gene matches: 5. Germline CDR1 and CDR2: SGHRS and YFSETQ. CDR3 protein: CASSLGITSGGAYEQYF. The DNA of the CDR3 is TGCGCCAGCAGCTTGGGCATCACTAGCGGGGGGGCCTACGAGCAGTACTTC.

V and J are TRBV5-4 and TRBJ2-7; no clear D gene. V was clipped by 4 bases and J by 0 bases, with 14 bases between them. The CDR3 has 15 amino acids. Germline values: CDR1 SGHNT, CDR2 YYREEE (reference sequence). The DNA for the CDR3 is TGTGCCAGCAGCGTAAACTTGATGGGCTCCTACGAGCAGTACTTC. Residues: CASSVNLMGSYEQYF.

This clone appeared a single time. The V call is TRBV2, the J call TRBJ2-2; 10 bases line up with TRBD2. Trimming cost V 2 bases and J 5 bases; bases outside gene matches: 14. This CDR3 has 19 amino acids. Germline V lookup: CDR1 SNHLY, CDR2 FYNNEI. DNA for the CDR3: TGTGCCAGCAGTGAAAGGGGTGGGGCTAGCGGGAGAGGGACCGGGGAGCTGTTTTTT. Encoded protein: CASSERGGASGRGTGELFF.

The chain is built from TRBV6-1 and TRBJ2-7; D might be TRBD2 (5 bases). Germline V CDR1 and CDR2: MNHNS, SASEGT. V dropped 8 bases and J dropped 1 base, with 15 bases sitting between them. The CDR3 totals 14 residues. DNA of the CDR3: TGTGCCAGCTGGGGTGCGGGCCCGTCCTACGAGCAGTACTTC. It codes for CASWGAGPSYEQYF.

V is TRBV7-9 and J is TRBJ1-1; D not certain. Trimming pared 7 bases from V and 4 bases from J, leaving 13 bases between. Germline CDR1 is SEHNR and CDR2 is FQNEAQ (reference sequence). CDR3 length: 13 amino acids. CDR3: CASTLEASTEAFF. CDR3 in DNA: TGTGCCAGCACCCTAGAAGCAAGCACTGAAGCTTTCTTT. Looking up the rest from reference TRBV7-9 and TRBJ1-1 gives the full variable domain: DTGVSQNPRHKITKRGQNVTFRCDPISEHNRLYWYRQTLGQGPEFLTYFQNEAQLEKSRLLSDRFSAERPKGSFSTLEIQRTEQGDSAMYLCASTLEASTEAFFGQGTRLTVV.

The chain combines TRBV15 with TRBJ2-1; 12 nucleotides match TRBD2. Germline trimming cut 3 bases from V and 6 bases from J; bases unmatched to any gene: 6. CDR1 is LNHNV, CDR2 YYDKDF, per germline (reference sequence). The CDR3 has 16 amino acids. The DNA for the CDR3 is TGTGCCACCAGCAGGTTCGGACTAGCGGGACTCAATGAGCAGTTCTTC. Amino acids: CATSRFGLAGLNEQFF.

The sample holds one count of this clone. The chain links TRBV6-5 to TRBJ2-5; TRBD1 aligns across 9 bases. There are 15 residues in the CDR3. CDR1 MNHEY and CDR2 SVGAGI come from the germline V gene. After removal of 5 bases from V and 6 bases from J, the junction contained 10 bases not matched to a gene. The CDR3 protein is CASSPTGGAKKTQYF. The CDR3 coding sequence is TGTGCCAGCAGTCCCACAGGGGGCGCGAAGAAGACCCAGTACTTC.

This rearrangement joins TRBV5-1 to TRBJ2-2; D remains ambiguous. The CDR3 spans 12 residues. V lost 4 bases to trimming and J lost 6 bases, with 7 bases between them. Germline CDR1 and CDR2: SGHRS and YFSETQ. The CDR3 DNA is TGCGCCAGCAGCGAGCCGGCCGGGGAGCTGTTTTTT. Translation gives CASSEPAGELFF.

This chain joins TRBV5-6 and TRBJ1-1; D is ambiguous. Germline CDR1 reads SGHDT; CDR2 reads YYEEEE. The CDR3 loop spans 14 amino acids. Between the trimmed V and J ends, which lost 3 bases and 2 bases, there was a span of 11 bases. CDR3 residues: CASSSPLFNTEAFF. In DNA form, the CDR3 reads TGTGCCAGCAGCTCACCCCTTTTTAACACTGAAGCTTTCTTT.